The 32 T cell receptor beta chains given below trace back to one sample, sequenced in a study of T-cell memory formation after mild COVID-19. A single record per CDR3 protein comes from TCRdb applying MiXCR to the 5' RACE reads. The sample consists of approximately 340,000 distinct CDR3 sequences, 13% of them appearing once. The sequenced material came from PBMCs or a T cell subset sorted from them (not recorded which). These receptors came from a man between 18 and 29 years old who had mild COVID-19 (a few samples of this study predate the infection). Cell type and time point are not known.

This chain joins TRBV7-3 and TRBJ2-3; maybe TRBD2 (6 bases). V was clipped by 1 base and J by 4 bases, with 15 bases between them. The CDR3 covers 16 residues. Germline CDR1 reads SGHTA; CDR2 reads FQGTGA. The CDR3 coding sequence is TGTGCCAGCAGCTTAAATGGCGGGGATCTTCCAGATACGCAGTATTTT. This gives the protein CASSLNGGDLPDTQYF.

This clonotype came up a few times. The rearrangement links TRBV4-3 to TRBJ2-7, with a tentative D call TRBD2 (5 bases). Germline V lookup: CDR1 LGHNA, CDR2 YSLEER. This CDR3 contains 14 residues. Trimming took off 0 bases at V and 5 bases at J, with 11 bases between the two ends. This CDR3 reads CASSQERELHEQYF. As DNA, the CDR3 is TGCGCCAGCAGCCAAGAGAGGGAACTCCACGAGCAGTACTTC.

Only a few counts were recorded for this clonotype. The gene calls are TRBV15 and TRBJ1-1, with a possible D match to TRBD1 (5 bases). In germline, CDR1 is LNHNV, CDR2 YYDKDF (reference sequence). V was cut by 1 base and J by 7 bases, with 13 bases left in between. The CDR3 is 14 amino acids. The CDR3 protein is CATSRVGAKGEAFF. CDR3 DNA: TGTGCCACCAGCAGAGTTGGGGCCAAGGGTGAAGCTTTCTTT.

The rearrangement uses TRBV27 and TRBJ2-2; D call uncertain. Looked up from germline, CDR1 is MNHEY and CDR2 is SMNVEV (reference sequence). Between the trimmed V and J ends, which lost 4 bases and 7 bases, there was a span of 4 bases. This CDR3 is built from 11 residues. CDR3 sequence (DNA): TGTGCCAGCAGTTGGGGCGGGGAGCTGTTTTTT. Translated, it gives CASSWGGELFF.

This clonotype was recorded many times. This CDR3 reads CASSLDPGTTDTQYF. For the CDR3, the DNA is TGTGCCAGCAGCTTGGATCCAGGAACCACAGATACGCAGTATTTT. This sequence joins TRBV5-5 and TRBJ2-3; D is ambiguous. V shed 0 bases and J shed 2 bases, with 10 bases lying between them. The CDR3 sequence is 15 residues long. Germline CDR1 SGHKS, CDR2 YYEKEE (reference sequence).

The rearrangement joins TRBV20-1 to TRBJ1-2; the D is unclear. The length of the CDR3 is 11 residues. V was trimmed by 5 bases and J by 1 base, leaving 5 bases between them. Germline CDR1 DFQATT, CDR2 SNEGSKA (reference sequence). Here the CDR3 DNA reads TGCAGTGCTCCGGATAACTATGGCTACACCTTC. Translating gives CSAPDNYGYTF.

This clonotype was seen only a few times. This rearrangement joins TRBV5-1 to TRBJ2-5; 7 bases are shared with TRBD1. Per germline, CDR1 SGHRS and CDR2 YFSETQ. Unmatched junction bases numbered 8, after V lost 4 bases and J lost 5 bases. The CDR3 sequence is 14 residues long. The CDR3: CASSQSTGTETQYF. In nucleotides, the CDR3 is TGCGCCAGCAGCCAGTCGACAGGGACGGAGACCCAGTACTTC.

This clonotype was seen at least ten times. V is TRBV4-2 and J is TRBJ1-2; D uncertain. The CDR3 has 14 residues. Trimming left V 0 bases short and J 0 bases short, with 5 bases between. Germline V gives CDR1 LGHNA, CDR2 YNFKEQ. The CDR3 region has the DNA TGTGCCAGCAGCCAAGAAGGGTCTAACTATGGCTACACCTTC. It yields the protein CASSQEGSNYGYTF.

The chain carries TRBV15 and TRBJ1-5; D call uncertain. The germline V and J ends were trimmed by 1 base and 2 bases, with 9 bases remaining between them. Germline CDR1 and CDR2: LNHNV and YYDKDF (reference sequence). The CDR3 length is 15 residues. DNA of the CDR3: TGTGCCACCAGCAGAGTCCGGGTTGGCAATCAGCCCCAGCATTTT. Translation gives CATSRVRVGNQPQHF.

The V call is TRBV12-3 or TRBV12-4, the J call TRBJ2-3; D perhaps matches TRBD2 (5 bases). Trimming took off 0 bases at V and 6 bases at J, with 10 bases between the two ends. CDR3 length: 14 amino acids. The CDR3: CASSLAGAWDTQYF. Here the CDR3 DNA reads TGTGCCAGCAGTTTAGCGGGAGCATGGGATACGCAGTATTTT.

There are many counts of this clonotype. The V call is TRBV7-2, the J call TRBJ2-7; the D gene is possibly TRBD1 (5 bases). Germline CDR1 and CDR2: SGHTA and FQGNSA. CDR3 length: 13 residues. Between the trimmed V and J ends, which lost 1 base and 3 bases, there was a span of 7 bases. The CDR3 region is CASSLVRGYEQYF. The CDR3 region has the DNA TGTGCCAGCAGCTTAGTAAGGGGCTACGAGCAGTACTTC.

This clonotype was observed at least ten times. The V and J genes are TRBV5-1 and TRBJ2-3; TRBD1 is a possible D gene (6 bases). The CDR3 totals 16 residues. Trimming shortened V by 0 bases and J by 3 bases, and 14 bases separated the two germline ends. Per germline, CDR1 SGHRS and CDR2 YFSETQ. Written as DNA, the CDR3 is TGCGCCAGCAGCTTGGGACAGGTAACCGGGACAGATACGCAGTATTTT. It yields the protein CASSLGQVTGTDTQYF.

This clonotype came up a few times. The chain links TRBV5-1 to TRBJ1-2; 7 bases align to TRBD1. V lost 4 bases and J lost 4; bases outside the gene matches: 13. This CDR3 contains 16 residues. The germline CDR1 and CDR2 sequences are SGHRS and YFSETQ. The CDR3 spells CASSPEVTGSSYGYTF. The CDR3, as DNA: TGCGCCAGCAGCCCGGAGGTGACAGGGAGCTCCTATGGCTACACCTTC.

This clonotype was counted ten times or more. The V call is TRBV7-2, the J call TRBJ2-1, with 9 bases lining up with TRBD2. The V gene's germline CDR1 is SGHTA and CDR2 FQGNSA. The ends lost 5 bases at V and 5 bases at J; junction bases unmatched: 1. The CDR3 has 13 amino acids. CDR3 nucleotide sequence: TGTGCCAGCAGCCGGACTAGCGACAATGAGCAGTTCTTC. Residues: CASSRTSDNEQFF. Full variable domain (rest looked up from reference TRBV7-2 and TRBJ2-1): GAGVSQSPSNKVTEKGKDVELRCDPISGHTALYWYRQSLGQGLEFLIYFQGNSAPDKSGLPSDRFSAERTGGSVSTLTIQRTQQEDSAVYLCASSRTSDNEQFFGPGTRLTVL.

For the CDR3, the DNA is TGTGCCAGCAGCTTATTCCGACAGGACGGGGAGCTGTTTTTT. Amino acids: CASSLFRQDGELFF. This chain connects TRBV11-1 to TRBJ2-2; tentative D call: TRBD1 (6 bases). V lost 2 bases and J lost 7, with 11 bases in between. This CDR3 has 14 amino acids. In germline, CDR1 is SGHAT, CDR2 FQDESV (reference sequence).

J is TRBJ2-3 and V is TRBV10-3; D remains unclear. Germline V gene data show CDR1 as ENHRY and CDR2 as SYGVKD. Between the trimmed V and J ends, which lost 4 bases and 5 bases, there was a span of 13 bases. The CDR3 loop spans 14 amino acids. The CDR3 DNA is TGTGCCATCAGTGGCGACGGGTTCGGAGATACGCAGTATTTT. Residues: CAISGDGFGDTQYF.

This chain connects TRBV15 to TRBJ1-1, with D possibly matching TRBD1 (5 bases). This CDR3 is built from 12 residues. Germline assignment: CDR1 LNHNV and CDR2 YYDKDF (reference sequence). The V end was cut by 1 base, the J end by 11 bases, with 11 bases between. CDR3 sequence (DNA): TGTGCCACCAGCAGAGCCGAGGGGAGTGCTTTCTTT. Its protein product is CATSRAEGSAFF.

This chain links TRBV29-1 with TRBJ2-5; tentative D call: TRBD2 (5 bases). Trimming pared 3 bases from V and 1 base from J, leaving 6 bases between. The CDR3 contains 12 residues. Germline loops: CDR1 SQVTM, CDR2 ANQGSEA. The CDR3 DNA reads as TGCAGCGTTGAGAGGGTCCAAGAGACCCAGTACTTC. This encodes CSVERVQETQYF.

This clonotype was observed a handful of times. This chain joins TRBV5-1 and TRBJ2-2; D may be TRBD1 (6 bases). Germline V gene data show CDR1 as SGHRS and CDR2 as YFSETQ. Trimming pared 1 base from V and 4 bases from J, leaving 14 bases between. The CDR3 totals 16 residues. CDR3 DNA sequence: TGCGCCAGCAGCTTGAAATCTGGGGGCGGCACCGGGGAGCTGTTTTTT. This sequence encodes CASSLKSGGGTGELFF.

In this sample, this clonotype turned up a few times. Its ends do not fully match the called genes, so a read error is possible. The chain carries TRBV5-5 and TRBJ1-4; D gene ambiguous. This CDR3 contains 15 residues. Germline values: CDR1 SGHKS, CDR2 YYEKEE (reference sequence). CDR3: CASTLDPGLREKLFF. The DNA of the CDR3 is TGTGCCAGCACCTTGGACCCGGGCCTGCGAGAAAAACTGTTTTTT.

The rearrangement joins TRBV5-1 to TRBJ1-3; D is ambiguous. Trimming pared 3 bases from V and 3 bases from J, leaving 10 bases between. This CDR3 comprises 14 residues. In germline, CDR1 is SGHRS, CDR2 YFSETQ. The CDR3 sequence is CASSSPEGGNTIYF. The CDR3 DNA is TGCGCCAGCAGCTCGCCCGAAGGTGGAAACACCATATATTTT.

The J gene is TRBJ1-5, the V gene TRBV3-1, with D maybe TRBD1 (6 bases). Trimming stripped 1 base from V and 7 bases from J, with 11 bases between. CDR3 length equals 14 residues. Germline V gene sequence: CDR1 LGHDT, CDR2 YNNKEL (reference sequence). The CDR3 DNA follows: TGTGCCAGCAGCCAAGCAGGGGTGTGGCAGCCCCAGCATTTT. It translates to CASSQAGVWQPQHF.

This sequence joins TRBV6-5 and TRBJ2-3, with 8 bases lining up with TRBD2. V trimming: 3 bases; J trimming: 6 bases; junction bases outside the gene matches: 8. This CDR3 comprises 15 residues. Germline V gives CDR1 MNHEY, CDR2 SVGAGI. The CDR3 is CASSYTGGPGDTQYF. The CDR3 coding sequence is TGTGCCAGCAGTTATACGGGGGGGCCGGGCGATACGCAGTATTTT.

This clonotype was counted only a few times. J is TRBJ2-3 and V is TRBV12-3 or TRBV12-4, with TRBD2 matching over 11 bases. Germline trimming cut 3 bases from V and 6 bases from J; bases unmatched to any gene: 20. The CDR3 runs to 20 residues. This CDR3 is CASSFLRMLAGGPSRDTQYF. The CDR3 region has the DNA TGTGCCAGCAGTTTTCTTCGAATGCTAGCGGGGGGACCGAGTCGGGATACGCAGTATTTT.

This clonotype appeared once. The chain recombines TRBV12-3 or TRBV12-4 with TRBJ1-2; D gene uncertain. The CDR3 totals 13 residues. Trimming removed 8 bases from V and 10 bases from J, with 20 bases in between. CDR3 region: CASGYSAMAPYTF. CDR3 DNA sequence: TGTGCCAGCGGATACAGCGCCATGGCCCCCTACACCTTC.

This chain's CDR3 is CASSQERRGNQPQHF. The CDR3 DNA follows: TGTGCCAGCAGCCAAGAGAGGCGGGGCAATCAGCCCCAGCATTTT. This sequence joins TRBV4-2 and TRBJ1-5; D gene uncertain. CDR1 LGHNA and CDR2 YNFKEQ come from the germline V gene. The CDR3 is 15 residues long. Trimming shortened V by 0 bases and J by 2 bases, and 8 bases separated the two germline ends.

This clonotype was seen only a few times. The chain is built from TRBV20-1 and TRBJ2-7; D not resolved. The CDR3 has 15 amino acids. The V gene lost 5 bases and the J gene lost 0 bases, with 17 bases spanning the gap. Germline assignment: CDR1 DFQATT and CDR2 SNEGSKA (reference sequence). The CDR3 DNA reads as TGCAGTGCTCCCTCGGTGGGCCTTACCTCCTACGAGCAGTACTTC. Its translation is CSAPSVGLTSYEQYF.

The chain joins TRBV20-1 to TRBJ1-2; 8 bases line up with TRBD1. The germline CDR1 and CDR2 sequences are DFQATT and SNEGSKA (reference sequence). J lost 8 bases, V lost 6 bases, and 14 bases had no gene match. CDR3 length: 14 residues. The CDR3 spells CSARRTGIIEGYTF. CDR3 nucleotide sequence: TGCAGTGCCCGCCGGACAGGGATTATTGAGGGCTACACCTTC.

This clonotype has more than one count but fewer than ten. The rearrangement joins TRBV29-1 to TRBJ2-2, with 8 bases identical to TRBD1. J gave up 10 bases and V 0 bases, and 4 bases lay outside the gene matches. Per germline, CDR1 SQVTM and CDR2 ANQGSEA. The CDR3 has 13 residues. The CDR3 sequence: CSVEDMGQVELFF. The CDR3 DNA follows: TGCAGCGTTGAAGATATGGGACAGGTGGAGCTGTTTTTT.

There are a few counts of this clonotype. V is TRBV6-2 or TRBV6-3 and J is TRBJ1-5, with TRBD1 matching 10 bases. This CDR3 has 16 amino acids. The junction had 9 bases not matched to a gene; V was cut back by 4 bases and J by 6 bases. Germline loops: CDR1 MNHEY, CDR2 SVGEGT. The CDR3 coding sequence is TGTGCCAGCAGTTCCCTCGGGACAGGGGTGGGTCAGCCCCAGCATTTT. Encoded protein: CASSSLGTGVGQPQHF.

As to this clonotype: Germline is not matched at one junction end, which may reflect a read error. The chain links TRBV13 to TRBJ2-7; TRBD1 aligns across 8 bases. CDR1 PRHDT and CDR2 FYEKMQ come from the germline V gene (reference sequence). The CDR3 is 13 amino acids. The CDR3 loop is CASSLAGDRWTVF. The CDR3 DNA follows: TGTGCCAGCAGCTTAGCCGGGGACAGGTGGACCGTGTTC.

In its sample, this clonotype was seen a few times. The chain recombines TRBV27 with TRBJ2-2; D remains ambiguous. Germline V CDR1 and CDR2: MNHEY, SMNVEV (reference sequence). Trimming removed 4 bases from V and 7 bases from J, with 7 bases in between. This CDR3 comprises 12 residues. CDR3 nucleotide sequence: TGTGCCAGCAGTTACGGCGGCGGGGAGCTGTTTTTT. Its protein product is CASSYGGGELFF.